The sequence of this TCR beta chain was determined in a study of blood T cell repertoires in COVID-19. The wider study: Sites in the United States, Italy and Spain provided acute and convalescent COVID-19 samples. PBMCs, B-cell-depleted T cells, or T cells provided the cDNA or gDNA that made up the material.

Per the original data handling: Estimated nucleated cell counts came from reference gene primer amplification. Clones were sequenced by immunoSEQ multiplex PCR, and TCRdb holds only the in-frame ones, with some missing. That table furnishes V, J and clone size, whereas the DNA furnished D and trimming. The table has roughly 83,000 clones, roughly 86% seen once. The CDR3 sequence is 16 residues long. CDR1 is MNHEY and CDR2 is SVGEGT in the germline V gene. V was pared by 5 bases and J by 4 bases, with 20 bases between. The source of this sequence is an elderly man with active or convalescent COVID-19. This chain links TRBV6-2 or TRBV6-3 with TRBJ2-5; the D gene is possibly TRBD2 (6 bases). The sequenced sample was peripheral blood. The CDR3 is CASSLSFGGGVETQYF. The CDR3 DNA follows: TGTGCCAGCAGTCTCTCCTTTGGGGGAGGCGTAGAGACCCAGTACTTC.